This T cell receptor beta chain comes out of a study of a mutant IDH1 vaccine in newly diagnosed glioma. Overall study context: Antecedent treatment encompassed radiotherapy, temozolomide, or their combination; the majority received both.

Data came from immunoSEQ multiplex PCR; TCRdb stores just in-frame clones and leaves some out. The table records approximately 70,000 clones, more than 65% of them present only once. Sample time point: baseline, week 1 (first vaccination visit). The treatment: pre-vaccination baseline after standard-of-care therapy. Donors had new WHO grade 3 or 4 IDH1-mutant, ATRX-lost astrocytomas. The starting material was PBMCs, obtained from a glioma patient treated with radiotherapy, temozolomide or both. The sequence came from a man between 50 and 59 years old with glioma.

The CDR3 DNA follows: TGTGCCAGCAGTCTGACAGGGTTTATTACAGATACGCAGTATTTT. Its translation: CASSLTGFITDTQYF. V usage is TRBV28 and J usage is TRBJ2-3; TRBD1 aligns across 7 bases. Germline V CDR1 and CDR2: MDHEN, SYDVKM. The CDR3 sequence is 15 residues long. V shed 5 bases and J 3 bases; nucleotides not matched to a gene: 8. The full variable domain, completed using reference TRBV28 and TRBJ2-3, is DVKVTQSSRYLVKRTGEKVFLECVQDMDHENMFWYRQDPGLGLRLIYFSYDVKMKEKGDIPEGYSVSREKKERFSLILESASTNQTSMYLCASSLTGFITDTQYFGPGTRLTVL.